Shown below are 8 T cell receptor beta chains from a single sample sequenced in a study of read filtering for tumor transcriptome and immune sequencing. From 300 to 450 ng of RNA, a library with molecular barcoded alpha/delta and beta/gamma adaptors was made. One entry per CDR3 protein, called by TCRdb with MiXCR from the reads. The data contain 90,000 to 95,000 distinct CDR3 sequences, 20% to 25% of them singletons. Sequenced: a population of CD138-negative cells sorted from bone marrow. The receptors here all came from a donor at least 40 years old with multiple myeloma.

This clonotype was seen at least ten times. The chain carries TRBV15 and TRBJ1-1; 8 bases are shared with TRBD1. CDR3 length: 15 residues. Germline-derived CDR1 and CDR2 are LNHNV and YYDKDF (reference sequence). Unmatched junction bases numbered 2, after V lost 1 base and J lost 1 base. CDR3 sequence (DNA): TGTGCCACCAGCAGAGCCGGGACAGGGAACACTGAAGCTTTCTTT. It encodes CATSRAGTGNTEAFF. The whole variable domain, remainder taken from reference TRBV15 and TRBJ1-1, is DAMVIQNPRYQVTQFGKPVTLSCSQTLNHNVMYWYQQKSSQAPKLLFHYYDKDFNNEADTPDNFQSRRPNTSFCFLDIRSPGLGDTAMYLCATSRAGTGNTEAFFGQGTRLTVV.

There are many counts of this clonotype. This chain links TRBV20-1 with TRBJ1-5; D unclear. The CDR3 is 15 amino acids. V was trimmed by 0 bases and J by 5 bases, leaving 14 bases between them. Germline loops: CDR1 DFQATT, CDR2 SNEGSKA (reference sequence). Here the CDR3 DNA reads TGCAGTGCTAGAGATAAGGGTCAGGACCATCAGCCCCAGCATTTT. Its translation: CSARDKGQDHQPQHF.

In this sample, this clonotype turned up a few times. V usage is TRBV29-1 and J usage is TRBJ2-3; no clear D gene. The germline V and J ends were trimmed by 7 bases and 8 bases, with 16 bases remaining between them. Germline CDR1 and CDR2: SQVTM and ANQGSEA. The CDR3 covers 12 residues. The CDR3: CSAMPIAGTQYF. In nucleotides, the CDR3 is TGCAGCGCAATGCCAATAGCTGGTACGCAGTATTTT.

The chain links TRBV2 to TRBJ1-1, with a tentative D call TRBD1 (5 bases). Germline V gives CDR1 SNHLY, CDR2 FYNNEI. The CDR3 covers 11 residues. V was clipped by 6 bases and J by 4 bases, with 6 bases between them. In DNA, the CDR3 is TGTGCCAGCAGCCAGGGCACTGAAGCTTTCTTT. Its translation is CASSQGTEAFF.

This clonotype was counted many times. The CDR3 nucleotides read TGTGCCAGCAGCTCAGACAGGGGTGAGGAGACCCAGTACTTC. Translation gives CASSSDRGEETQYF. V is TRBV28 and J is TRBJ2-5; 8 nucleotides line up with TRBD1. CDR1 and CDR2 from the germline V gene are MDHEN and SYDVKM. The ends lost 6 bases at V and 5 bases at J; junction bases unmatched: 8. The CDR3 consists of 14 residues. Looking up the rest from reference TRBV28 and TRBJ2-5 gives the full variable domain: DVKVTQSSRYLVKRTGEKVFLECVQDMDHENMFWYRQDPGLGLRLIYFSYDVKMKEKGDIPEGYSVSREKKERFSLILESASTNQTSMYLCASSSDRGEETQYFGPGTRLLVL.

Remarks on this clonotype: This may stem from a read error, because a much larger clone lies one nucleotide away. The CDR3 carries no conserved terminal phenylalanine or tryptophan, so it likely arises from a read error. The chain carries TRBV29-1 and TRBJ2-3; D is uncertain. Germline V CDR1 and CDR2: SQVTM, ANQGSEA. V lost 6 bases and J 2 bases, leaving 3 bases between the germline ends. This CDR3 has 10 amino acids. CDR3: CSVVTDTQYI. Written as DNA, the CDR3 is TGCAGCGTGGTCACAGATACGCAGTATATT.

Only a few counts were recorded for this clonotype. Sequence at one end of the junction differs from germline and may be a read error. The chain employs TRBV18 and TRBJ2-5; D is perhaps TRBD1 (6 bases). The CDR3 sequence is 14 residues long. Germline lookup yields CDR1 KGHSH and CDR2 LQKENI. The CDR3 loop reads CASPPAGVQETQYF. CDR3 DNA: TGTGCCAGCCCACCCGCAGGGGTCCAAGAGACCCAGTACTTC.

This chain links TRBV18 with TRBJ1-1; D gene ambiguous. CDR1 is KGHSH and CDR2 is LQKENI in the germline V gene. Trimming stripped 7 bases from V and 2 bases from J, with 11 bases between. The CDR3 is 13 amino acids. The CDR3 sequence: CASFLTPNTEAFF. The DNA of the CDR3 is TGTGCCAGCTTTCTTACACCTAACACTGAAGCTTTCTTT.